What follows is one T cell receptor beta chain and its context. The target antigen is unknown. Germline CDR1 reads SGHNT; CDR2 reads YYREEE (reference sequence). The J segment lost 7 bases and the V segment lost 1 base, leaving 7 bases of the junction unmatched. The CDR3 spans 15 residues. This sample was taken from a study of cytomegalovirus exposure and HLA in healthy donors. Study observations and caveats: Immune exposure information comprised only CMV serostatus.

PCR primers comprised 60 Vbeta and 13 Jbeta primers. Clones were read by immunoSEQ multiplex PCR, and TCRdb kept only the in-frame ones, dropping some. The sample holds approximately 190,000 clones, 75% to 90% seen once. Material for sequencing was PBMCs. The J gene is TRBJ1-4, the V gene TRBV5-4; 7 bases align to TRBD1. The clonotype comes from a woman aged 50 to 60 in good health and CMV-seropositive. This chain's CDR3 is CASSLRTGAGEKLFF. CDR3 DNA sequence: TGTGCCAGCAGCTTGCGAACAGGGGCGGGTGAAAAACTGTTTTTT.